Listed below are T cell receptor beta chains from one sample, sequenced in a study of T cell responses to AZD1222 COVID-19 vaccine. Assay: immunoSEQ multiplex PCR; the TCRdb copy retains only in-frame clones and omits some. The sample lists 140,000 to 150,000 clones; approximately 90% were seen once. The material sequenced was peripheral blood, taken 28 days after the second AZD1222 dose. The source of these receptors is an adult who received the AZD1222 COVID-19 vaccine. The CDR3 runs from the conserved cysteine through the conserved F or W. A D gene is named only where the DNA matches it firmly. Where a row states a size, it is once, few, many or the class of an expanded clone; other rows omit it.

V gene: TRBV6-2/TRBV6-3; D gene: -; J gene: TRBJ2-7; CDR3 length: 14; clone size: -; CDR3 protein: CASSYSRPPYEQYF; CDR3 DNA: TGTGCCAGCAGTTACTCTCGCCCCCCCTACGAGCAGTACTTC
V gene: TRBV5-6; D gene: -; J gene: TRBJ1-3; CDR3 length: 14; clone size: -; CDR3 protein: CASSLATAGNTIYF; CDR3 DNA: TGTGCCAGCAGCTTGGCCACGGCGGGAAACACCATATATTTT
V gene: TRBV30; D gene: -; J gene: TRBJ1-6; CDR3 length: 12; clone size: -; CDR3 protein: CAWSVEGVPLHF; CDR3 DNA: TGTGCCTGGAGTGTAGAGGGAGTACCCCTCCACTTT
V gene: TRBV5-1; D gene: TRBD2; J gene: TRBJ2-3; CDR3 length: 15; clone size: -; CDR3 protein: CASSYSGSGTDTQYF; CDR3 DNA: TGCGCCAGCAGTTATAGCGGGAGTGGTACAGATACGCAGTATTTT
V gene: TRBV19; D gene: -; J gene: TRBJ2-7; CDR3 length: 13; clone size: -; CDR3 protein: CASNSGSTYEQYF; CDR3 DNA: TGTGCCAGTAATTCCGGGAGTACCTACGAGCAGTACTTC
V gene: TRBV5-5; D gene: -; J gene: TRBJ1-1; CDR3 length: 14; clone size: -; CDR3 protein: CASSRRGANTEAFF; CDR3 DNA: TGTGCCAGCAGCCGCCGGGGAGCGAACACTGAAGCTTTCTTT
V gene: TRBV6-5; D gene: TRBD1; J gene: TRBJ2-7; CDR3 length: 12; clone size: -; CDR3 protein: CASRDRGHEQYF; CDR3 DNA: TGTGCCAGCAGGGACAGGGGACACGAGCAGTACTTC
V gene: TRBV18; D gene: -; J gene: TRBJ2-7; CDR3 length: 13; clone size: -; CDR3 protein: CASSPDFSYEQYF; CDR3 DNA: TGTGCCAGCTCACCAGACTTCTCCTACGAGCAGTACTTC
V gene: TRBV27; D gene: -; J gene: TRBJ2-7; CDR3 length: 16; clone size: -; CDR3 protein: CASAWAGSQRTYEQYF; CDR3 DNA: TGTGCCAGCGCGTGGGCAGGCAGCCAGCGAACCTACGAGCAGTACTTC
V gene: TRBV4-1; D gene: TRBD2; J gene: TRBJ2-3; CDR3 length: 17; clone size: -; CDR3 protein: CASSQAGLAGASGTQYF; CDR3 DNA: TGCGCCAGCAGCCAAGCGGGACTAGCGGGGGCGAGTGGTACGCAGTATTTT
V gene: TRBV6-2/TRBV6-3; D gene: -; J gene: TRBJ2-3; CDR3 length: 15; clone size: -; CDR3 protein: CASSYSPRGTDTQYF; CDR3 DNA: TGTGCCAGCAGTTACTCTCCCCGGGGCACAGATACGCAGTATTTT
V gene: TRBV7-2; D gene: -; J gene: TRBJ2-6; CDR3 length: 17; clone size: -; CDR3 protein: CASSLGGGAAGANVLTF; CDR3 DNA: TGTGCCAGCAGCTTAGGAGGGGGAGCAGCTGGGGCCAACGTCCTGACTTTC
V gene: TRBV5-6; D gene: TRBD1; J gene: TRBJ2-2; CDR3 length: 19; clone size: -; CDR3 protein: CASSLVGPGQGSNTGELFF; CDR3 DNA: TGTGCCAGCAGCTTGGTCGGGCCGGGACAGGGGTCGAACACCGGGGAGCTGTTTTTT
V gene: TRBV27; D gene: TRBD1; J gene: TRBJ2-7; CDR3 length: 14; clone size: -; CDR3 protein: CASSLSGTGYEQYF; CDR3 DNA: TGTGCCAGCAGTTTATCCGGGACAGGGTACGAGCAGTACTTC
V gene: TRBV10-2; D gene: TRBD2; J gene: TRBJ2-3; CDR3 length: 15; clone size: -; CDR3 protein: CASSDLGTKADTQYF; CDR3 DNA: TGCGCCAGCAGTGACCTCGGGACTAAGGCAGATACGCAGTATTTT
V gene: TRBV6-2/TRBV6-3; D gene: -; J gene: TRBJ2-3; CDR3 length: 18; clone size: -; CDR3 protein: CASSYKGSRRAITDTQYF; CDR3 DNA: TGTGCCAGCAGTTACAAGGGATCTAGACGCGCAATCACAGATACGCAGTATTTT
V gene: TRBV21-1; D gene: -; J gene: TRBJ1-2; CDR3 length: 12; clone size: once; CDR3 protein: CASRDRYYGYTF; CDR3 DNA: TGTGCCAGCAGGGACAGGTACTATGGCTACACCTTC
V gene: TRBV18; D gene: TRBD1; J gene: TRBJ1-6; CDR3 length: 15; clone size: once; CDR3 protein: CASSPQGAGNSPLHF; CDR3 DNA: TGTGCCAGCTCACCTCAGGGGGCAGGTAATTCACCCCTCCACTTT
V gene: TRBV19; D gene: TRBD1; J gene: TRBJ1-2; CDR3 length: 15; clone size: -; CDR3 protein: CASSPDQTGNYGYTF; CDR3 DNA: TGTGCCAGTAGTCCCGACCAGACAGGGAACTATGGCTACACCTTC
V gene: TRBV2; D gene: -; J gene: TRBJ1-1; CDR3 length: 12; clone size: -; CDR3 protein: CASSTANTEAFF; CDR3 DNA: TGTGCCAGCAGTACTGCGAACACTGAAGCTTTCTTT
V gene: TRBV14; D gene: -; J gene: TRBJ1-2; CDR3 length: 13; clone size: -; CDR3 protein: CASSQGPISGYTF; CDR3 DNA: TGTGCCAGCAGCCAAGGACCCATTTCCGGCTACACCTTC
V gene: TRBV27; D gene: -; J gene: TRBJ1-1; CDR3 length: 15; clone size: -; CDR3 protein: CASSARQLMNTEAFF; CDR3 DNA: TGTGCCAGCAGTGCCCGACAGCTTATGAACACTGAAGCTTTCTTT
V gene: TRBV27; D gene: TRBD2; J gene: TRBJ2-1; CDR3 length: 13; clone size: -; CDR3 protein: CAIGLAGGYEQFF; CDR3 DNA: TGTGCCATCGGACTAGCGGGAGGCTATGAGCAGTTCTTC
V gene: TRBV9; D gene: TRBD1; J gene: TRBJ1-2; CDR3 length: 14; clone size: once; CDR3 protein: CASSEQGASYGYTF; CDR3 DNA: TGTGCCAGCAGTGAACAGGGGGCGAGCTATGGCTACACCTTC
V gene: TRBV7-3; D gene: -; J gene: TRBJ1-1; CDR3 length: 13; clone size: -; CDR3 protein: CASSLDRLTEAFF; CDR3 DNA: TGTGCCAGCAGCCTCGACAGGCTCACTGAAGCTTTCTTT
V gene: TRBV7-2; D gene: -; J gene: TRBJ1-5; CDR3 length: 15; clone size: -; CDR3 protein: CASSLRQESNQPQHF; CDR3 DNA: TGTGCCAGCAGCTTACGACAGGAAAGCAATCAGCCCCAGCATTTT
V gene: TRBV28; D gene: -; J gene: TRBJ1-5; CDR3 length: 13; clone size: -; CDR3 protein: CASRGVRNQPQHF; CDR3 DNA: TGTGCCAGCAGAGGGGTAAGAAATCAGCCCCAGCATTTT
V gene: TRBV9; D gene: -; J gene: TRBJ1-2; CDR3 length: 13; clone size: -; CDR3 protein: CASSADRFYGYTF; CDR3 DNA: TGTGCCAGCAGCGCCGACAGATTTTATGGCTACACCTTC
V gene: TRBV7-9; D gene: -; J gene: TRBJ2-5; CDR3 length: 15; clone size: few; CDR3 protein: CASSAGSGRGETQYF; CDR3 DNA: TGTGCCAGCAGCGCCGGTTCGGGCAGGGGAGAGACCCAGTACTTC
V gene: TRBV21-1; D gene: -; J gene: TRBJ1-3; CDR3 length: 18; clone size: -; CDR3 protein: CASSMGVTERPSGNTIYF; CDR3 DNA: TGTGCCAGCAGCATGGGTGTGACGGAGCGCCCCTCTGGAAACACCATATATTTT
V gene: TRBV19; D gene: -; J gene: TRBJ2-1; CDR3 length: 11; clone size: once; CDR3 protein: CASSSANEQFF; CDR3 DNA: TGTGCCAGTAGCTCCGCCAATGAGCAGTTCTTC
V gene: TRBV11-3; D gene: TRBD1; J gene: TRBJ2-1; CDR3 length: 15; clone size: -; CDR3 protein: CASSLYQGAFNEQFF; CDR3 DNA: TGTGCCAGCAGCTTATACCAGGGGGCGTTCAATGAGCAGTTCTTC
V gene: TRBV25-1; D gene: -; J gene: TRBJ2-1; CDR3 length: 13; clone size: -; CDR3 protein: CASSKLAVNEQFF; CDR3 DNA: TGTGCCAGCAGTAAATTAGCGGTGAATGAGCAGTTCTTC
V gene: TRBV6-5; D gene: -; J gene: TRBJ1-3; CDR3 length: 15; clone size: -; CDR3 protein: CASSYKPYSGNTIYF; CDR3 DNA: TGTGCCAGCAGTTATAAACCGTACTCTGGAAACACCATATATTTT
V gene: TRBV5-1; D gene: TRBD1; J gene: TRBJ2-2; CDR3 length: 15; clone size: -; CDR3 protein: CASSPWGQGSGELFF; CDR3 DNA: TGCGCCAGCAGCCCCTGGGGACAGGGGTCCGGGGAGCTGTTTTTT
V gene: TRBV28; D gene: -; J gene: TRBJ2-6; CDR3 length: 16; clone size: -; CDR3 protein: CASRRDQGLGANVLTF; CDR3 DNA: TGTGCCAGCAGACGTGACCAGGGTCTGGGGGCCAACGTCCTGACTTTC
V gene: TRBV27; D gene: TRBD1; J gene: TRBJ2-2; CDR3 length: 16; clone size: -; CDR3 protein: CASSFDRTGVTGELFF; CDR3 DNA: TGTGCCAGCAGTTTTGATCGGACAGGGGTAACCGGGGAGCTGTTTTTT
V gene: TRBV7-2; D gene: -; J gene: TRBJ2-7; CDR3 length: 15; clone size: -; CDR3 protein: CASSLERGVGYEQYF; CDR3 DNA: TGTGCCAGCAGCTTAGAGCGCGGGGTGGGTTACGAGCAGTACTTC
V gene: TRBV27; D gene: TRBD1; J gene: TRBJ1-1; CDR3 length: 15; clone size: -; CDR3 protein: CASSLEPGQGTEAFF; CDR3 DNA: TGTGCCAGCAGTTTGGAACCGGGACAGGGCACTGAAGCTTTCTTT
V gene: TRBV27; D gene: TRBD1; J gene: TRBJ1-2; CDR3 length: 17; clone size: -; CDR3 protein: CASSSKRDRPNDYGYTF; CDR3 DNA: TGTGCCAGCAGTTCTAAGAGGGACAGGCCGAATGACTATGGCTACACCTTC
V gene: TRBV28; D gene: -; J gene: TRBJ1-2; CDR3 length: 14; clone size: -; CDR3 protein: CASSLGGRTYGYTF; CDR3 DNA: TGTGCCAGCAGTTTGGGGGGGCGCACCTATGGCTACACCTTC
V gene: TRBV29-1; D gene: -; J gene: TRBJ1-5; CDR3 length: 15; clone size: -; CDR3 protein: CSARMPGGDNQPQHF; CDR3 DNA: TGCAGCGCCAGAATGCCGGGGGGAGACAATCAGCCCCAGCATTTT
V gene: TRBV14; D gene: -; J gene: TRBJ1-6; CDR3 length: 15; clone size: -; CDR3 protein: CASSQTWTGGSPLHF; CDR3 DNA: TGTGCCAGCAGCCAGACTTGGACGGGCGGTTCACCCCTCCACTTT
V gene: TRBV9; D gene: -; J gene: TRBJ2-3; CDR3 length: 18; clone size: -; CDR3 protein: CASSVVAYAGALLDTQYF; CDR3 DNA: TGTGCCAGCAGCGTAGTAGCTTATGCGGGGGCCCTCTTGGATACGCAGTATTTT
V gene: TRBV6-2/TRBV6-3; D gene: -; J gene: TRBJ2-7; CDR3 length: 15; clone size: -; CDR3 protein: CASSWGREFNNEQYF; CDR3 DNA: TGTGCCAGCAGCTGGGGGCGGGAGTTTAACAACGAGCAGTACTTC
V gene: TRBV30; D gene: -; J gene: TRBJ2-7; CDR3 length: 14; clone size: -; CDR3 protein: CAWYQGAPQRQQYF; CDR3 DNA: TGTGCCTGGTACCAGGGAGCTCCACAGCGCCAGCAGTACTTC
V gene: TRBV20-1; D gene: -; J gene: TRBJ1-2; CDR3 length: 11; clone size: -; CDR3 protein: CSAIGNYGYTF; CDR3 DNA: TGCAGTGCTATTGGTAACTATGGCTACACCTTC
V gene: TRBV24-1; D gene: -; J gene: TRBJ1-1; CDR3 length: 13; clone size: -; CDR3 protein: CATKAGLNTEAFF; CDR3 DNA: TGTGCCACCAAGGCAGGACTGAACACTGAAGCTTTCTTT
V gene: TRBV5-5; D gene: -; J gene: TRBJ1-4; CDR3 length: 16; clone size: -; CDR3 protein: CASTLGQGNIGEKLFF; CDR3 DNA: TGTGCCAGCACCTTGGGGCAGGGCAATATCGGTGAAAAACTGTTTTTT
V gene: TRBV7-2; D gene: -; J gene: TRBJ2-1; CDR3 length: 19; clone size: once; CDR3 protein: CASSLGLASLGGSYNEQFF; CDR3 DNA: TGTGCCAGCAGCTTAGGTTTAGCGTCACTCGGGGGCTCCTACAATGAGCAGTTCTTC
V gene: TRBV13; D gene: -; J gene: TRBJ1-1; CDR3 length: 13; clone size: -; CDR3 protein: CASNSKMNTEAFF; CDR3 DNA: TGTGCCAGCAATAGTAAGATGAACACTGAAGCTTTCTTT
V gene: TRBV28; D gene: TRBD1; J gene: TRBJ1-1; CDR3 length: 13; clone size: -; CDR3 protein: CASSPPGGAEAFF; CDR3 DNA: TGTGCCAGCAGTCCCCCAGGGGGGGCGGAAGCTTTCTTT
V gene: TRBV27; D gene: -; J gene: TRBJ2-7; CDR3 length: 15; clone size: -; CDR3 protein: CASSLGGGTPYEQYF; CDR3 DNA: TGTGCCAGCAGTTTAGGGGGCGGGACCCCCTACGAGCAGTACTTC